This T cell receptor beta chain appears in the sequencing data of a study of T cell responses to AZD1222 COVID-19 vaccine. Study-wide results and caveats: Sampled repertoires all dated from after the peak T cell response. At baseline, just a handful of AZD1222 recipients tested seropositive. A mostly white British donor set with more females was recruited, and clonal diversity was possibly underestimated.

This clone was seen just once. What it binds is not known. Here immunoSEQ multiplex PCR was the method, and the copy in TCRdb shows in-frame clones only, minus some. The sample gives under 110,000 clones, 90% of which show up once; approximately 5% is in the top ten. This clonotype was sampled from an adult in good health. The material was peripheral blood, obtained on day 0 of AZD1222 vaccination.

Here the CDR3 reads CASSLGPTDTQYF. The CDR3 bases are TGTGCCAGCAGCTTAGGTCCCACAGATACGCAGTATTTT. This chain connects TRBV7-2 to TRBJ2-3; D uncertain. The CDR3 totals 13 residues. V dropped 1 base and J dropped 2 bases, with 4 bases sitting between them. In germline, CDR1 is SGHTA, CDR2 FQGNSA.